The clone carrying this T cell receptor beta chain came up a few times. This sample is part of a study of T-cell reconstitution after alpha-beta-depleted transplantation in children. Using unique molecular identifiers, the investigators prepared the TCRbeta library. TCRdb redid the calling of the PCR reads with MiXCR, one entry per CDR3 protein. The sample holds about 900,000 distinct CDR3 sequences, under 30% seen once. Trimming pared 6 bases from V and 0 bases from J, leaving 9 bases between. The CDR3 runs to 13 residues. CDR1 is SGHTA and CDR2 is FQGNSA in the germline V gene. The origin of this receptor is a boy under three years old who had a stem cell transplant for SCID, so the T cells may come from the graft donor. This sample comprised PBMCs, mostly from graft donor cells, obtained 360 days after TCRalphabeta/CD19-depleted stem cell transplant. The chain links TRBV7-2 to TRBJ2-7; no clear D. CDR3 protein: CASSRFVSYEQYF. CDR3 DNA: TGTGCCAGCAGTAGGTTCGTCTCCTACGAGCAGTACTTC.